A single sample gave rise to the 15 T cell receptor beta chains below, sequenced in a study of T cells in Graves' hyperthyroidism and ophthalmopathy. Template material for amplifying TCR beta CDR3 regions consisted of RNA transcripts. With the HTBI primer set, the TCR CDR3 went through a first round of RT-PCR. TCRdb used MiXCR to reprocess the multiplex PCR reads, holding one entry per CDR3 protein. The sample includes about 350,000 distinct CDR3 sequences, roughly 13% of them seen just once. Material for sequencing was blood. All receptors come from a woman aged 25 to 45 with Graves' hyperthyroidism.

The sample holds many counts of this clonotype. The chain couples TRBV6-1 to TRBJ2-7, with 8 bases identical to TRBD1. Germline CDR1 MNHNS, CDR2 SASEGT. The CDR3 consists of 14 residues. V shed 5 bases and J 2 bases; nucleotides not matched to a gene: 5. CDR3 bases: TGTGCCAGCAGTTCGGACAGGGCGGCCTACGAGCAGTACTTC. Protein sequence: CASSSDRAAYEQYF.

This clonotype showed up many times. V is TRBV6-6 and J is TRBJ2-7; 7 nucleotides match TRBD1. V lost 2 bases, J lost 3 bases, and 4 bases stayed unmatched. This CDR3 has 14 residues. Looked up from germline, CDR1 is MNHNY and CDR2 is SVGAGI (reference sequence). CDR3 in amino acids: CASSYGGQSYEQYF. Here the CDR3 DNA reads TGTGCCAGCAGTTACGGGGGACAGAGCTACGAGCAGTACTTC.

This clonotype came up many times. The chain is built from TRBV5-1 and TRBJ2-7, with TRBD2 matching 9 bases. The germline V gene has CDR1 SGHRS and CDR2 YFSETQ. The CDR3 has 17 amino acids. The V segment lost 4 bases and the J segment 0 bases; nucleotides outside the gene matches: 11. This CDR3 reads CASSPPSFSGSSYEQYF. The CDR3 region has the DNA TGCGCCAGCAGCCCCCCCTCTTTTAGCGGGAGCTCCTACGAGCAGTACTTC.

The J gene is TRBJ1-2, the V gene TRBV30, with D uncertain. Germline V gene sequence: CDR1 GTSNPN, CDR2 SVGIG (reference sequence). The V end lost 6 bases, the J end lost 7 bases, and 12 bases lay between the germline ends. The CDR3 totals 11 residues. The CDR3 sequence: CACAASSGYTF. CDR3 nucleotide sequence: TGTGCCTGCGCCGCTTCCAGTGGCTACACCTTC.

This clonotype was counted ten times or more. The CDR3 spells CASSYDRTYEQYF. In nucleotides, the CDR3 is TGTGCCAGCAGCTATGACAGGACCTACGAGCAGTACTTC. This chain links TRBV13 with TRBJ2-7, with D possibly being TRBD1 (6 bases). CDR1 is PRHDT and CDR2 is FYEKMQ in the germline V gene (reference sequence). The CDR3 runs 13 residues. V gave up 4 bases and J gave up 2 bases, with 9 bases separating them.

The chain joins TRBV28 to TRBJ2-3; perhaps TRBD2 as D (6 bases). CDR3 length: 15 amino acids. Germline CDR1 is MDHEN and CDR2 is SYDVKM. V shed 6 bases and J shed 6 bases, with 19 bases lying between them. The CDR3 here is CASRGARVGGDTQYF. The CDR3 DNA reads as TGTGCCAGCAGAGGAGCCCGGGTCGGAGGGGATACGCAGTATTTT. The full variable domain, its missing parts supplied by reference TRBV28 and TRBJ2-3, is DVKVTQSSRYLVKRTGEKVFLECVQDMDHENMFWYRQDPGLGLRLIYFSYDVKMKEKGDIPEGYSVSREKKERFSLILESASTNQTSMYLCASRGARVGGDTQYFGPGTRLTVL.

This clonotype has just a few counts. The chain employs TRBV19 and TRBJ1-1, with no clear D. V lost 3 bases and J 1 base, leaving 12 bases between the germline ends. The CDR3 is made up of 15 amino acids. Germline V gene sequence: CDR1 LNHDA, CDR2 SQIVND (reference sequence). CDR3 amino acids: CASSILGIKNTEAFF. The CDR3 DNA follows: TGTGCCAGTAGTATCCTGGGGATAAAGAACACTGAAGCTTTCTTT.

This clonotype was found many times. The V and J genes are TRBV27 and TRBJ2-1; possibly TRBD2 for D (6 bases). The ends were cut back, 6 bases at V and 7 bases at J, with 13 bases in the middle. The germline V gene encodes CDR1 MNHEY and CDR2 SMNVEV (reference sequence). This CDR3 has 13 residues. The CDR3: CASSPTSKNEQFF. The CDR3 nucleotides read TGTGCCAGCAGCCCCACTAGCAAGAATGAGCAGTTCTTC.

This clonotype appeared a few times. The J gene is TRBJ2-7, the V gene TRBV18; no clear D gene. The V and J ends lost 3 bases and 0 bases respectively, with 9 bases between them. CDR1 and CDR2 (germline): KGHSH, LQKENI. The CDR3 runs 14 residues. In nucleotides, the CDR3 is TGTGCCAGCTCACCCGGAGATAGCTCCTACGAGCAGTACTTC. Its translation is CASSPGDSSYEQYF.

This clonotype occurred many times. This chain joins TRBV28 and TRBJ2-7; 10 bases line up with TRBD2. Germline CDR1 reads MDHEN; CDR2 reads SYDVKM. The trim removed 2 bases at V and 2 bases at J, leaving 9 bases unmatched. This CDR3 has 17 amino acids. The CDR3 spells CASSLGPRTSGTYEQYF. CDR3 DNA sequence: TGTGCCAGCAGTTTAGGGCCTCGGACTAGCGGAACCTACGAGCAGTACTTC.

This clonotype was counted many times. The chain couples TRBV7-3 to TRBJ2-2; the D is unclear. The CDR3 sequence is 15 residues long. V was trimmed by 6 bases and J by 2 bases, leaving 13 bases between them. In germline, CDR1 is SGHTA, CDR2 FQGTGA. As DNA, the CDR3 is TGTGCCAGCAGTTTATCGGGCAGCAACACCGGGGAGCTGTTTTTT. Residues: CASSLSGSNTGELFF.

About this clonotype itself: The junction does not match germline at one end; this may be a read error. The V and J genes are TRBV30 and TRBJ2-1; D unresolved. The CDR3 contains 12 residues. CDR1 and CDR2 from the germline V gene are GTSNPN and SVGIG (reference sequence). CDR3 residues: CAWKGYDNGQFF. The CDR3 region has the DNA TGTGCCTGGAAAGGTTACGATAATGGGCAGTTCTTC.

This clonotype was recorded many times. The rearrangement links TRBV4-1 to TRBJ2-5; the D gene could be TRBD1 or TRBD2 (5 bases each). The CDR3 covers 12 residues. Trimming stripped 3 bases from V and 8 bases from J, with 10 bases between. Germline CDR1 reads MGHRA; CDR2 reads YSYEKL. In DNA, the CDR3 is TGCGCCAGCAGCCAGGGACCCGGTACCCAGTACTTC. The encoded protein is CASSQGPGTQYF.

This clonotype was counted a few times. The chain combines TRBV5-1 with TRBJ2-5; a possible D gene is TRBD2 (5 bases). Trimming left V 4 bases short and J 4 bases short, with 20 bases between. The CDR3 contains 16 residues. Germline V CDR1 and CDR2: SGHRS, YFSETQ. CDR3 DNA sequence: TGCGCCAGCAGCCCCCGTCATGTCGGGGAAGGAGAGACCCAGTACTTC. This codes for CASSPRHVGEGETQYF. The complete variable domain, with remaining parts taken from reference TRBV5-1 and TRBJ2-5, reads KAGVTQTPRYLIKTRGQQVTLSCSPISGHRSVSWYQQTPGQGLQFLFEYFSETQRNKGNFPGRFSGRQFSNSRSEMNVSTLELGDSALYLCASSPRHVGEGETQYFGPGTRLLVL.

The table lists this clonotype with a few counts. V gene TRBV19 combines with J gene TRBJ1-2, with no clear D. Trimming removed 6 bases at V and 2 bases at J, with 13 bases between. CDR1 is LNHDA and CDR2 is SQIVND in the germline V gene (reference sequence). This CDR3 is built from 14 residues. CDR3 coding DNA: TGTGCCAGTAGCATCCATATCGGGAACTATGGCTACACCTTC. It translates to CASSIHIGNYGYTF. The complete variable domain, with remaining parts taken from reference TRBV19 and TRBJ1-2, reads DGGITQSPKYLFRKEGQNVTLSCEQNLNHDAMYWYRQDPGQGLRLIYYSQIVNDFQKGDIAEGYSVSREKKESFPLTVTSAQKNPTAFYLCASSIHIGNYGYTFGSGTRLTVV.